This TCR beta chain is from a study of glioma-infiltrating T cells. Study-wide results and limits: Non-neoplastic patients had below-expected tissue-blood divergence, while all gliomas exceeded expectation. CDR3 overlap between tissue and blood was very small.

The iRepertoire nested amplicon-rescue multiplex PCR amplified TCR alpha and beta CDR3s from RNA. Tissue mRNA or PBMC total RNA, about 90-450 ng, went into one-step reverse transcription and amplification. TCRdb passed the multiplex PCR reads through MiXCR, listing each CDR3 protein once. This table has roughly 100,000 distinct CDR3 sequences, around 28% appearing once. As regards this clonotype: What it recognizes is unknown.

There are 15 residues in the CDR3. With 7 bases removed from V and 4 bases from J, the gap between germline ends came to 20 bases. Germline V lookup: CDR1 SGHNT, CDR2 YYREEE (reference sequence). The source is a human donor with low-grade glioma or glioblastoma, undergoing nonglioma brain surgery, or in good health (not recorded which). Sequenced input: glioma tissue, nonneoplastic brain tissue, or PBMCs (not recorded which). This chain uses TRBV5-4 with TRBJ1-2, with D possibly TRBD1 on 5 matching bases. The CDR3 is CASVARGSGGYGYTF. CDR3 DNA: TGTGCCAGCGTCGCCCGGGGCTCTGGAGGCTATGGCTACACCTTC. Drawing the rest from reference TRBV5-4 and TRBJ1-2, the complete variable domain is ETGVTQSPTHLIKTRGQQVTLRCSSQSGHNTVSWYQQALGQGPQFIFQYYREEENGRGNFPPRFSGLQFPNYSSELNVNALELDDSALYLCASVARGSGGYGYTFGSGTRLTVV.